Shown below are 19 T cell receptor beta chains from a single sample sequenced in a study of blood T cell repertoires in COVID-19. The protocol was immunoSEQ multiplex PCR, while the TCRdb copy is restricted to in-frame clones and leaves out a portion. The sample has hundreds of thousands of clones, 90% seen once; the top ten hold about 4.5%. Sequences were obtained from PBMCs or T cells enriched from blood (not recorded which). These receptors all stem from a young woman with acute COVID-19.

This clone was observed at least ten times. The chain recombines TRBV5-1 with TRBJ2-3, with 10 bases matching TRBD2. J was trimmed by 5 bases and V by 7 bases; bases with no gene match: 7. The CDR3 is 14 amino acids. CDR1 is SGHRS and CDR2 is YFSETQ in the germline V gene. This CDR3 reads CASLSGRAGDTQYF. CDR3 sequence (DNA): TGCGCCAGCTTAAGCGGGAGGGCCGGAGATACGCAGTATTTT.

The chain is built from TRBV10-3 and TRBJ1-3; D unclear. V was trimmed by 3 bases and J by 0 bases, leaving 12 bases between them. From germline, CDR1 is ENHRY and CDR2 SYGVKD. The CDR3 length is 16 residues. DNA of the CDR3: TGTGCCATCAGTGAACCTACAGCCAACTCTGGAAACACCATATATTTT. This sequence encodes CAISEPTANSGNTIYF.

This clone occurred a few times. The V gene is TRBV19, the J gene TRBJ1-5, with D possibly TRBD1 on 6 matching bases. This CDR3 contains 14 residues. V lost 3 bases and J 1 base, leaving 7 bases between the germline ends. Germline values: CDR1 LNHDA, CDR2 SQIVND (reference sequence). The CDR3 nucleotides are TGTGCCAGTAGTATGGGGGCGAGCAATCAGCCCCAGCATTTT. Amino acids: CASSMGASNQPQHF.

A single count supports this clone. The chain combines TRBV7-2 with TRBJ2-1; TRBD2 might be the D (6 bases). V lost 7 bases and J lost 1, with 11 bases in between. CDR3 length: 14 residues. Germline loops: CDR1 SGHTA, CDR2 FQGNSA. CDR3 region: CASIPRGSYNEQFF. Here the CDR3 DNA reads TGTGCCAGCATACCGCGGGGTTCCTACAATGAGCAGTTCTTC.

The chain employs TRBV19 and TRBJ2-3, with 12 bases aligning to TRBD2. The CDR3 is 19 residues long. After removal of 1 base from V and 0 bases from J, the junction contained 8 bases not matched to a gene. Germline V gene sequence: CDR1 LNHDA, CDR2 SQIVND (reference sequence). CDR3 sequence: CASSIGPSGRATSTDTQYF. DNA of the CDR3: TGTGCCAGTAGTATAGGCCCTAGCGGGAGGGCAACTAGCACAGATACGCAGTATTTT.

The rearrangement uses TRBV27 and TRBJ1-6; 7 nucleotides match TRBD1. The V segment lost 2 bases and the J segment 6 bases; nucleotides outside the gene matches: 10. Per the germline V gene, CDR1 is MNHEY and CDR2 is SMNVEV (reference sequence). The CDR3 runs to 17 residues. As DNA, the CDR3 is TGTGCCAGCAGTTTAGTCCCCACAGGGGAACCTAATTCACCCCTCCACTTT. Translation: CASSLVPTGEPNSPLHF.

The rearrangement joins TRBV7-9 to TRBJ1-2; D is perhaps TRBD1 (6 bases). The CDR3 has 17 residues. Germline CDR1 SEHNR, CDR2 FQNEAQ (reference sequence). With 4 bases removed from V and 4 bases from J, the gap between germline ends came to 22 bases. The CDR3 loop is CASSSQGTLWGLYGYTF. The CDR3, as DNA: TGTGCCAGCAGCTCCCAAGGGACCTTGTGGGGGCTCTATGGCTACACCTTC.

The CDR3 sequence: CASSLAGTGGYEQYF. CDR3 in DNA: TGTGCCAGCAGCTTAGCTGGGACAGGGGGCTACGAGCAGTACTTC. This sequence joins TRBV7-9 and TRBJ2-7; 11 nucleotides match TRBD1. The trim removed 0 bases at V and 3 bases at J, leaving 1 base unmatched. The CDR3 extends over 15 amino acids. CDR1 is SEHNR, CDR2 FQNEAQ, per germline (reference sequence).

The CDR3 loop is CAVHVANYGYTF. As DNA, the CDR3 is TGTGCCGTGCACGTGGCCAACTATGGCTACACCTTC. The chain links TRBV28 to TRBJ1-2; D is unclear. V gave up 11 bases and J gave up 2 bases, with 12 bases separating them. The CDR3 covers 12 residues. The germline V gene encodes CDR1 MDHEN and CDR2 SYDVKM.

The J gene is TRBJ2-1, the V gene TRBV7-2; 13 nucleotides match TRBD2. The CDR3 loop spans 17 amino acids. V trimming: 3 bases; J trimming: 9 bases; junction bases outside the gene matches: 11. Germline CDR1 reads SGHTA; CDR2 reads FQGNSA. The CDR3 DNA reads as TGTGCCAGCAGCTTCACCCCAGGACTAGCGGGAGCCCCTGAGCAGTTCTTC. This codes for CASSFTPGLAGAPEQFF.

The J gene is TRBJ2-7, the V gene TRBV27; 8 bases agree with TRBD2. The CDR3 sequence is 15 residues long. Germline assignment: CDR1 MNHEY and CDR2 SMNVEV (reference sequence). V lost 2 bases and J lost 2; bases outside the gene matches: 5. CDR3 coding DNA: TGTGCCAGCAGTTTACTCAGCGGGGGAACCTACGAGCAGTACTTC. Amino acids: CASSLLSGGTYEQYF.

The V call is TRBV27, the J call TRBJ1-1, with 7 bases fitting TRBD1. This CDR3 comprises 15 residues. The trim removed 3 bases at V and 6 bases at J, leaving 10 bases unmatched. Germline loops: CDR1 MNHEY, CDR2 SMNVEV (reference sequence). The CDR3 DNA sequence: TGTGCCAGCAGTTTGTTCACAGCAGGGGGAGCTGAAGCTTTCTTT. Its protein is CASSLFTAGGAEAFF.

This clone was seen a single time. This chain connects TRBV7-2 to TRBJ2-3; 10 bases agree with TRBD2. CDR3 length: 15 amino acids. Germline trimming cut 6 bases from V and 0 bases from J; bases unmatched to any gene: 3. The germline V gene encodes CDR1 SGHTA and CDR2 FQGNSA. The CDR3 region has the DNA TGTGCCAGCAGTCGGACTAGCGGTAGCACAGATACGCAGTATTTT. This gives the protein CASSRTSGSTDTQYF.

V gene TRBV7-9 combines with J gene TRBJ1-6; D possibly corresponds to TRBD1 (6 bases). Germline V gene sequence: CDR1 SEHNR, CDR2 FQNEAQ (reference sequence). The V end lost 6 bases, the J end lost 2 bases, and 17 bases lay between the germline ends. This CDR3 contains 17 residues. The DNA for the CDR3 is TGTGCCAGCAGTCCTGGGGCGGGGGCCCCCTATAATTCACCCCTCCACTTT. Translated, it gives CASSPGAGAPYNSPLHF.

J is TRBJ2-7 and V is TRBV28, with 7 positions matching TRBD1. This CDR3 contains 15 residues. Germline V CDR1 and CDR2: MDHEN, SYDVKM. V shed 5 bases and J 5 bases; nucleotides not matched to a gene: 12. The CDR3 nucleotides are TGTGCCAGCAGTCCCGGGACAGTCACTCCGGACGAGCAGTACTTC. It translates to CASSPGTVTPDEQYF.

V is TRBV15 and J is TRBJ2-1, with 11 positions matching TRBD2. Trimming took 2 bases from V and 6 from J; bases not matched to a gene: 3. The CDR3 extends over 15 amino acids. CDR1 and CDR2 from the germline V gene are LNHNV and YYDKDF (reference sequence). The CDR3 DNA is TGTGCCACCAGCAGACTTGGGACTAGCGGCAATGAGCAGTTCTTC. This sequence encodes CATSRLGTSGNEQFF.

The gene calls are TRBV15 and TRBJ1-6, with 9 bases matching TRBD1. This CDR3 is built from 15 residues. The V gene end was trimmed by 3 bases and the J gene end by 7 bases; junction bases not matched to a gene: 4. CDR1 is LNHNV, CDR2 YYDKDF, per germline (reference sequence). CDR3 sequence reads: CATSRGGQGNSPLHF. In DNA form, the CDR3 reads TGTGCCACCAGCAGGGGCGGACAGGGGAATTCACCCCTCCACTTT.

V gene TRBV14 combines with J gene TRBJ2-7; 7 positions match TRBD1. Trimming cost V 4 bases and J 1 base; bases outside gene matches: 4. The CDR3 runs to 14 residues. Germline V gene sequence: CDR1 SGHDN, CDR2 FVKESK. The CDR3: CASSPRDSSYEQYF. As DNA, the CDR3 is TGTGCCAGCAGCCCACGGGACAGTTCCTACGAGCAGTACTTC.

This clone came up once. The rearrangement uses TRBV11-3 and TRBJ1-1; D gene ambiguous. Trimming removed 6 bases at V and 0 bases at J, with 14 bases between. This CDR3 comprises 15 residues. The germline gives CDR1 SGHNT, CDR2 YENEEA. The CDR3, as DNA: TGTGCCAGCAGGATAGGGCGCGGGGTGAACACTGAAGCTTTCTTT. Amino acid sequence: CASRIGRGVNTEAFF.